This is a list of T cell receptor beta chains from one sample in a study of response to subunit inactivated influenza vaccine. In TCRdb, the RT-PCR reads were re-called with MiXCR into one record per CDR3 protein. The repertoire holds roughly 650,000 distinct CDR3 sequences, with 15% to 18% as singletons. Material: PBMCs from blood, obtained roughly 13 days after vaccination. The receptors derive from a man aged 45-65 years who received an inactivated influenza vaccine. Each CDR3 is given with its conserved first and last residue. D genes are given only for firm matches. Size is omitted from some rows. Given values are once, few, many or a class for expanded clones.

v_gene: TRBV5-1
j_gene: TRBJ1-1
d_gene: .
abundance: .
CDR3nt: TGCGCCAGCAGCTTGAACAAAGGATACACTGAAGCTTTCTTT
CDR3aa: CASSLNKGYTEAFF

v_gene: TRBV5-1
j_gene: TRBJ2-3
d_gene: .
abundance: .
CDR3nt: TGCGCCAGCGGTGGTGAGGCCACAGATACGCAGTATTTT
CDR3aa: CASGGEATDTQYF

v_gene: TRBV11-2
j_gene: TRBJ2-3
d_gene: .
abundance: few
CDR3nt: TGTGCCAGCACATTTAGCACAGATACGCAGTATTTT
CDR3aa: CASTFSTDTQYF

v_gene: TRBV20-1
j_gene: TRBJ1-5
d_gene: .
abundance: .
CDR3nt: TGCAGTGCTAGGTACCAGGGTCTAGGTCAGCCCCAGCATTTT
CDR3aa: CSARYQGLGQPQHF

v_gene: TRBV5-1
j_gene: TRBJ2-1
d_gene: TRBD1
abundance: .
CDR3nt: TGCGCCAGCAGCATGACAGGGGAGGAGAATGAGCAGTTCTTC
CDR3aa: CASSMTGEENEQFF

v_gene: TRBV6-5
j_gene: TRBJ2-3
d_gene: .
abundance: .
CDR3nt: TGTGCCAGCAGTTACGGGCTAGATAGCACAGATACGCAGTATTTT
CDR3aa: CASSYGLDSTDTQYF

v_gene: TRBV7-8
j_gene: TRBJ2-1
d_gene: .
abundance: .
CDR3nt: TGTGCCAGCAGCCCTACAGACAGTTACAATGAGCAGTTCTTC
CDR3aa: CASSPTDSYNEQFF

v_gene: TRBV5-1
j_gene: TRBJ2-7
d_gene: .
abundance: .
CDR3nt: TGCGCCAGCAGCCGGCAGGGAACCTCCTACGAGCAGTACTTC
CDR3aa: CASSRQGTSYEQYF

v_gene: TRBV29-1
j_gene: TRBJ1-6
d_gene: TRBD1
abundance: many
CDR3nt: TGCAGCGCAGGGACAGGGGGGATCGGATCACCCCTCCACTTT
CDR3aa: CSAGTGGIGSPLHF

v_gene: TRBV12-3/TRBV12-4
j_gene: TRBJ2-1
d_gene: TRBD2
abundance: .
CDR3nt: TGTGCCAGCAGTCCACTGACTAGCGGGAGAAGATATGAGCAGTTCTTC
CDR3aa: CASSPLTSGRRYEQFF

v_gene: TRBV20-1
j_gene: TRBJ1-2
d_gene: .
abundance: few
CDR3nt: TGCAGTGCTACCCACTATGGCTACACCTTC
CDR3aa: CSATHYGYTF

v_gene: TRBV5-6
j_gene: TRBJ1-1
d_gene: .
abundance: many
CDR3nt: TGTGCCAGCAGCCTTCACAGGACTGAAGCTTTCTTT
CDR3aa: CASSLHRTEAFF

v_gene: TRBV7-8
j_gene: TRBJ2-5
d_gene: TRBD2
abundance: .
CDR3nt: TGTGCCAGCAGCAAACGGGTTAGCGGGGCAAAAGAGACCCAGTACTTC
CDR3aa: CASSKRVSGAKETQYF

v_gene: TRBV3-1
j_gene: TRBJ1-3
d_gene: .
abundance: many
CDR3nt: TGTGCCAGCAGCCATCGAGGAAGCTCTGGAAACACCATATATTTT
CDR3aa: CASSHRGSSGNTIYF

v_gene: TRBV12-3/TRBV12-4
j_gene: TRBJ2-4
d_gene: .
abundance: many
CDR3nt: TGTGCCAGCGCCCGGGGTGAGAACATTCAGTACTTC
CDR3aa: CASARGENIQYF

v_gene: TRBV12-3/TRBV12-4
j_gene: TRBJ2-2
d_gene: .
abundance: few
CDR3nt: TGTGCCAGCAGCGCTACTATCTCGAACACCGGGGAGCTGTTTTTT
CDR3aa: CASSATISNTGELFF

v_gene: TRBV7-8
j_gene: TRBJ2-1
d_gene: TRBD2
abundance: .
CDR3nt: TGTGCCAGCATTCCCGGGACTAGCGGGGGCCTATACTACAATGAGCAGTTCTTC
CDR3aa: CASIPGTSGGLYYNEQFF

v_gene: TRBV4-1
j_gene: TRBJ2-1
d_gene: TRBD1
abundance: .
CDR3nt: TGCGCCAGCAGCCAAAAACAGGGGATTGAGCAGTTCTTC
CDR3aa: CASSQKQGIEQFF

v_gene: TRBV20-1
j_gene: TRBJ2-7
d_gene: TRBD2
abundance: .
CDR3nt: TGCAGTGCTAGAGCCCCCCTAAGCGGGAGTTTGTACGAGCAGTACTTC
CDR3aa: CSARAPLSGSLYEQYF

v_gene: TRBV25-1
j_gene: TRBJ2-1
d_gene: TRBD2
abundance: few
CDR3nt: TGTGCCAGCAGTGCAACAACGGGACTAGGTTTCAATGAGCAGTTCTTC
CDR3aa: CASSATTGLGFNEQFF

v_gene: TRBV19
j_gene: TRBJ2-3
d_gene: TRBD2
abundance: .
CDR3nt: TGTGCCAGTAGTTTAGCGGGGGCCCGGGGGACGCAGTATTTT
CDR3aa: CASSLAGARGTQYF

v_gene: TRBV2
j_gene: TRBJ2-1
d_gene: .
abundance: .
CDR3nt: TGTGCCAGCAGTGGGGGGACTGTCGACAATGAGCAGTTCTTC
CDR3aa: CASSGGTVDNEQFF

v_gene: TRBV4-1
j_gene: TRBJ1-2
d_gene: .
abundance: .
CDR3nt: TGCGCCAGCAGCCAAGGCAACAGGCCGTACACCTTC
CDR3aa: CASSQGNRPYTF

v_gene: TRBV20-1
j_gene: TRBJ2-7
d_gene: .
abundance: few
CDR3nt: TGCAGTGCTACGGGGACGTCACCCTCCTACGAGCAGTACTTC
CDR3aa: CSATGTSPSYEQYF

v_gene: TRBV30
j_gene: TRBJ2-1
d_gene: TRBD2
abundance: few
CDR3nt: TGTGCCTGGAGTGTACTCGGCGGGAGTAGGAATGAGCAGTTCTTC
CDR3aa: CAWSVLGGSRNEQFF

v_gene: TRBV24-1
j_gene: TRBJ2-5
d_gene: .
abundance: few
CDR3nt: TGTGCCACCAGTGCAAGGACACCTCTCCAAGAGACCCAGTACTTC
CDR3aa: CATSARTPLQETQYF

v_gene: TRBV20-1
j_gene: TRBJ1-5
d_gene: .
abundance: few
CDR3nt: TGCAGTGCTAGAGGGGCAGTCAATCAGCCCCAGCATTTT
CDR3aa: CSARGAVNQPQHF

v_gene: TRBV12-3/TRBV12-4
j_gene: TRBJ2-7
d_gene: .
abundance: .
CDR3nt: TGTGCCAGCAGTTGGGGAACCTACGAGCAGTACTTC
CDR3aa: CASSWGTYEQYF

v_gene: TRBV25-1
j_gene: TRBJ2-6
d_gene: TRBD1
abundance: few
CDR3nt: TGTGCCAGCAGTGAATATAGGACAGGGGCTGGGGCCAACGTCCTGACTTTC
CDR3aa: CASSEYRTGAGANVLTF

v_gene: TRBV12-3/TRBV12-4
j_gene: TRBJ2-3
d_gene: .
abundance: .
CDR3nt: TGTGCCAGCAGTTTTGGGAGTCGGGAAGGTTCAGATACGCAGTATTTT
CDR3aa: CASSFGSREGSDTQYF

v_gene: TRBV28
j_gene: TRBJ2-7
d_gene: .
abundance: few
CDR3nt: TGTGCCAGCACCAGAGGGGGATACGAGCAGTACTTC
CDR3aa: CASTRGGYEQYF

v_gene: TRBV27
j_gene: TRBJ2-3
d_gene: TRBD2
abundance: few
CDR3nt: TGTGCCAGCGGTAGCGGGAGAATTAGGACAGATACGCAGTATTTT
CDR3aa: CASGSGRIRTDTQYF

v_gene: TRBV24-1
j_gene: TRBJ2-1
d_gene: .
abundance: .
CDR3nt: TGTGCCACCAGTGATGAAAGCTCCTACAATGAGCAGTTCTTC
CDR3aa: CATSDESSYNEQFF

v_gene: TRBV6-1
j_gene: TRBJ2-3
d_gene: .
abundance: many
CDR3nt: TGTGCCAGCAGTCCCCGGGGGGCAACAGATACGCAGTATTTT
CDR3aa: CASSPRGATDTQYF

v_gene: TRBV7-2
j_gene: TRBJ1-6
d_gene: .
abundance: few
CDR3nt: TGTGCCTGGTCCTATGGAAATTCACCCCTCCACTTT
CDR3aa: CAWSYGNSPLHF

v_gene: TRBV5-1
j_gene: TRBJ1-4
d_gene: TRBD1
abundance: many
CDR3nt: TGCGCCAGCAGCTTGGCGCCAGGGGGCCGCGGTGGTGAAAAACTGTTTTTT
CDR3aa: CASSLAPGGRGGEKLFF

v_gene: TRBV4-1
j_gene: TRBJ2-7
d_gene: TRBD2
abundance: many
CDR3nt: TGCGCCAGCAGCCAAGATGTAGCGTGGCGGGGGAGCGAGCAGTACTTC
CDR3aa: CASSQDVAWRGSEQYF

v_gene: TRBV7-2
j_gene: TRBJ2-5
d_gene: .
abundance: few
CDR3nt: TGTGCCAGCAGCCGCCGGGAAAGAGAGACCCAGTACTTC
CDR3aa: CASSRRERETQYF

v_gene: TRBV7-9
j_gene: TRBJ2-3
d_gene: TRBD2
abundance: .
CDR3nt: TGTGCCAGCAGCTTAAGGTGGACGCGGGGGGTCACAGATACACAGTATTTT
CDR3aa: CASSLRWTRGVTDTQYF

v_gene: TRBV5-1
j_gene: TRBJ2-5
d_gene: .
abundance: .
CDR3nt: TGCGCCAGCAGCTTAAGGCTTCTTCAAGAGACCCAGTACTTC
CDR3aa: CASSLRLLQETQYF

v_gene: TRBV5-1
j_gene: TRBJ2-5
d_gene: TRBD1
abundance: .
CDR3nt: TGCGCCAGCAGCTTGGACCCGGCAGGGGGAATCCAAGAGACCCAGTACTTC
CDR3aa: CASSLDPAGGIQETQYF

v_gene: TRBV7-2
j_gene: TRBJ2-4
d_gene: TRBD1
abundance: few
CDR3nt: TGTGCCAGCAGCCCCAGGGGGCACATAGCCAAAAACATTCAGTACTTC
CDR3aa: CASSPRGHIAKNIQYF

v_gene: TRBV30
j_gene: TRBJ2-1
d_gene: TRBD2
abundance: .
CDR3nt: TGTGCCTCCGATTGGGAGGGAGTGGGCTCCTACAATGAGCAGTTCTTC
CDR3aa: CASDWEGVGSYNEQFF

v_gene: TRBV10-3
j_gene: TRBJ2-1
d_gene: .
abundance: few
CDR3nt: TGTGCCATGGCAGGGGATGCCCGCGGTGAGCAGTTCTTC
CDR3aa: CAMAGDARGEQFF

v_gene: TRBV2
j_gene: TRBJ1-6
d_gene: TRBD1
abundance: many
CDR3nt: TGTGCCAGCAGAACGGACAGGGGCGGATATTCACCCCTCCACTTT
CDR3aa: CASRTDRGGYSPLHF

v_gene: TRBV13
j_gene: TRBJ2-7
d_gene: TRBD2
abundance: .
CDR3nt: TGTGCCAGCAGCCAACCCGGGACTAGCGGGTACGAGCAGTACTTC
CDR3aa: CASSQPGTSGYEQYF

v_gene: TRBV29-1
j_gene: TRBJ2-5
d_gene: .
abundance: few
CDR3nt: TGCAGCGTTGAAGACCTAGGCCAGGGAGAGATAGAGACCCAGTACTTC
CDR3aa: CSVEDLGQGEIETQYF

v_gene: TRBV15
j_gene: TRBJ1-5
d_gene: TRBD1
abundance: few
CDR3nt: TGTGCCACCAGCAAACAGGGGAATGGCAATCAGCCCCAGCATTTT
CDR3aa: CATSKQGNGNQPQHF

v_gene: TRBV28
j_gene: TRBJ2-1
d_gene: .
abundance: few
CDR3nt: TGTGCCAGCAGTCGAGTAAGGACCTACAATGAGCAGTTCTTC
CDR3aa: CASSRVRTYNEQFF

v_gene: TRBV7-9
j_gene: TRBJ2-7
d_gene: .
abundance: few
CDR3nt: TGTGCCAGCAGCTTTCAAGCGGAGAGCTCCTACGAGCAGTACTTC
CDR3aa: CASSFQAESSYEQYF

v_gene: TRBV29-1
j_gene: TRBJ2-5
d_gene: .
abundance: .
CDR3nt: TGCAGCGGGGGACAAGAGACCCAGTACTTC
CDR3aa: CSGGQETQYF

v_gene: TRBV3-1
j_gene: TRBJ2-7
d_gene: .
abundance: .
CDR3nt: TGTGCCAGCAGCCACGGGTCCTTCCACGAGCAGTACTTC
CDR3aa: CASSHGSFHEQYF

v_gene: TRBV20-1
j_gene: TRBJ1-1
d_gene: .
abundance: .
CDR3nt: TGCAGTGCTAGGCCAGGGGCTGAAGCTTTCTTT
CDR3aa: CSARPGAEAFF

v_gene: TRBV10-1
j_gene: TRBJ1-5
d_gene: .
abundance: .
CDR3nt: TGCGCCAGCAGTGAAAGCAGCAATCAGCCCCAGCATTTT
CDR3aa: CASSESSNQPQHF